This T cell receptor (beta chain) was captured by sequencing in a study of shared clonotypes between healthy human individuals. Overall study: Every donor yielded three CD4 naive, three CD4 memory, two CD8 naive and one CD8 memory plate. Study-wide points: Sequencing depth was a factor that was expected to affect clonotype sharing among donors.

Worth noting for this clone: Its antigen remains unknown.

The germline V gene has CDR1 SNHLY and CDR2 FYNNEI. With 6 bases removed from V and 9 bases from J, the gap between germline ends came to 21 bases. The CDR3 consists of 15 residues. This was a deep-level run. The genomic DNA of each subset was split evenly across several immunoSEQ plates. Assay: immunoSEQ multiplex PCR; the TCRdb copy retains only in-frame clones and omits some. The repertoire holds some 1,600,000 clones, 95% to 99% seen once, with roughly 0.42% in the top ten. V gene TRBV2 combines with J gene TRBJ2-1; D is ambiguous. The sequence derives from a man aged 25 to 40 in good health. The sample was naive CD4+ T cells sorted from blood. The subset denotes: CD45RA+ positively selected. The CDR3 nucleotides are TGTGCCAGCAGCTATGCATTTTCGTATGAAAGTGAGCAGTTCTTC. This gives the protein CASSYAFSYESEQFF.